Shown below are 12 T cell receptor beta chains from a single sample sequenced in a study of blood T cell repertoires in COVID-19. Clones were sequenced by immunoSEQ multiplex PCR, and TCRdb holds only the in-frame ones, with some missing. This table has approximately 250,000 clones, 70% to 90% appearing once. The specimen sequenced was PBMCs or T cells enriched from blood (not recorded which). All receptors derive from a woman in her thirties or forties with acute COVID-19.

The CDR3 sequence is CASSAVERNPYEQYF. Written as DNA, the CDR3 is TGTGCCAGCAGCGCGGTTGAGCGGAACCCCTACGAGCAGTACTTC. The rearrangement joins TRBV27 to TRBJ2-7, with a possible D match to TRBD2 (5 bases). The CDR3 extends over 15 amino acids. Trimming cost V 6 bases and J 2 bases, with 17 bases left between them. Germline assignment: CDR1 MNHEY and CDR2 SMNVEV (reference sequence).

The chain uses TRBV5-1 and TRBJ2-7; 7 bases are a match to TRBD1. The CDR3 is 14 amino acids. Germline loops: CDR1 SGHRS, CDR2 YFSETQ. Unmatched junction bases numbered 5, after V lost 5 bases and J lost 0 bases. The CDR3 DNA reads as TGCGCCAGCAGAGGGGACAGCAGCTCCTACGAGCAGTACTTC. Translated, it gives CASRGDSSSYEQYF.

The chain couples TRBV19 to TRBJ1-6; 7 bases map to TRBD1. Germline values: CDR1 LNHDA, CDR2 SQIVND (reference sequence). CDR3 length: 13 residues. V lost 5 bases and J lost 9; bases outside the gene matches: 4. CDR3 sequence reads: CASSGTAISPLHF. DNA of the CDR3: TGTGCCAGTAGTGGGACAGCGATTTCACCCCTCCACTTT.

The chain joins TRBV5-4 to TRBJ2-5; D may be TRBD1 (6 bases). The germline V gene has CDR1 SGHNT and CDR2 YYREEE (reference sequence). Trimming took 4 bases from V and 5 from J, leaving 15 bases between them. This CDR3 is built from 14 residues. CDR3 DNA: TGTGCCAGCAGCCAGCGACAGGACACGGAGACCCAGTACTTC. Its protein product is CASSQRQDTETQYF.

This chain joins TRBV7-6 and TRBJ2-7, with 9 bases that match TRBD1. Germline V lookup: CDR1 SGHVS, CDR2 FNYEAQ. The ends lost 5 bases at V and 5 bases at J; junction bases unmatched: 4. The CDR3 has 13 amino acids. Written as DNA, the CDR3 is TGTGCCAGCAGCGGCGGGACAGGGCACGAGCAGTACTTC. It translates to CASSGGTGHEQYF.

This chain links TRBV9 with TRBJ2-2; tentative D call: TRBD2 (6 bases). V shed 3 bases and J shed 1 base, with 10 bases lying between them. The length of the CDR3 is 15 residues. Germline-derived CDR1 and CDR2 are SGDLS and YYNGEE. CDR3 in DNA: TGTGCCAGCAGCGCGAGAGCGGGGAACACCGGGGAGCTGTTTTTT. It specifies CASSARAGNTGELFF.

The rearrangement uses TRBV28 and TRBJ1-2, with D possibly matching TRBD1 (6 bases). Germline loops: CDR1 MDHEN, CDR2 SYDVKM. The ends were cut back, 7 bases at V and 2 bases at J, with 14 bases in the middle. The CDR3 has 14 amino acids. The CDR3 is CASISAQGNYGYTF. The CDR3 bases are TGTGCCAGCATCTCGGCACAGGGCAACTATGGCTACACCTTC.

This clone was picked up one time. The chain employs TRBV4-1 and TRBJ1-3, with TRBD1 matching 7 bases. Trimming at V came to 5 bases and at J to 0 bases, leaving 13 bases not matched to a gene. This CDR3 has 18 amino acids. The germline V gene has CDR1 MGHRA and CDR2 YSYEKL. The CDR3 protein is CASSKGRQGLYSGNTIYF. For the CDR3, the DNA is TGCGCCAGCAGCAAGGGCAGACAGGGCTTATACTCTGGAAACACCATATATTTT.

In DNA, the CDR3 is TGTGCCAGCAGGCCTCCACGACGGGACACCGGGGAGCTGTTTTTT. Protein: CASRPPRRDTGELFF. The chain links TRBV28 to TRBJ2-2; D not certain. V lost 6 bases and J lost 3, with 14 bases in between. The CDR3 length is 15 residues. Germline V gives CDR1 MDHEN, CDR2 SYDVKM.

This rearrangement joins TRBV5-8 to TRBJ2-7, with D unresolved. The V end lost 6 bases, the J end lost 0 bases, and 13 bases lay between the germline ends. The CDR3 has 14 residues. In germline, CDR1 is SGHTS, CDR2 YDEGEE. The CDR3 protein is CASTRWSSSYEQYF. Written as DNA, the CDR3 is TGTGCCAGCACCCGCTGGTCCAGCTCCTACGAGCAGTACTTC.

The CDR3 loop is CASRFQGVNTEAFF. CDR3 sequence (DNA): TGTGCCAGCAGGTTTCAGGGGGTGAACACTGAAGCTTTCTTT. This chain connects TRBV6-5 to TRBJ1-1; 7 bases are a match to TRBD1. Germline V CDR1 and CDR2: MNHEY, SVGAGI. J gave up 0 bases and V 6 bases, and 4 bases lay outside the gene matches. There are 14 residues in the CDR3.

The gene calls are TRBV18 and TRBJ1-2; unclear D gene. The V gene lost 4 bases and the J gene lost 1 base, with 10 bases spanning the gap. Germline V gene data show CDR1 as KGHSH and CDR2 as LQKENI. This CDR3 region has 14 residues. This chain's CDR3 is CASSLGAINYGYTF. In DNA form, the CDR3 reads TGTGCCAGCTCACTCGGAGCGATTAACTATGGCTACACCTTC.